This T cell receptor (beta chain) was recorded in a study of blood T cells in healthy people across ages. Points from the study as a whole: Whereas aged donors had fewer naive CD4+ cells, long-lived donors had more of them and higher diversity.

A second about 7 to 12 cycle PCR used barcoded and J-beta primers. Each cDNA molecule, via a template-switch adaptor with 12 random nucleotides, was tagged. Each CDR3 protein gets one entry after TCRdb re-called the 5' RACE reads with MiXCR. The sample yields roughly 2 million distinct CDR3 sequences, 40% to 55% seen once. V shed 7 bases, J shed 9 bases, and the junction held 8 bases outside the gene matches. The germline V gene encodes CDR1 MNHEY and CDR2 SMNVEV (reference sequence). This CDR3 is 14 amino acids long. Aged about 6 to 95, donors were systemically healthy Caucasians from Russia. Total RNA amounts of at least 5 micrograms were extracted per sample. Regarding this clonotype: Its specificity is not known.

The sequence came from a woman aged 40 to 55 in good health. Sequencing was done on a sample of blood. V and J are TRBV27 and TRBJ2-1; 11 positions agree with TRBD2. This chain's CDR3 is CASTQGGTSGEQFF. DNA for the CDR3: TGTGCCAGCACCCAAGGAGGGACTAGCGGTGAGCAGTTCTTC.